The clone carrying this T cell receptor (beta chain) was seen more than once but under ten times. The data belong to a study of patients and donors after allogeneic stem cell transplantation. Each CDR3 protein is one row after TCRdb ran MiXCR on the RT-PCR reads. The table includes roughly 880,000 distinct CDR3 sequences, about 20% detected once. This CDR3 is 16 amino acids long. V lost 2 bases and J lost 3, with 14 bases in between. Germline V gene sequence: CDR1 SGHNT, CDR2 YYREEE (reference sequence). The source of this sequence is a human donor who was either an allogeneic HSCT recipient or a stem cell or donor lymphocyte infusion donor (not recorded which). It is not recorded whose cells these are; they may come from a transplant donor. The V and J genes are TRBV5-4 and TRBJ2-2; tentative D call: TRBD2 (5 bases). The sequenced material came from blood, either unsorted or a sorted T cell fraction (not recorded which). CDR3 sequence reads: CASSFELERHTGELFF. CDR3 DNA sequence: TGTGCCAGCAGCTTCGAGCTCGAGCGGCACACCGGGGAGCTGTTTTTT. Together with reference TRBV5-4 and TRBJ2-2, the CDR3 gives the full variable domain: ETGVTQSPTHLIKTRGQQVTLRCSSQSGHNTVSWYQQALGQGPQFIFQYYREEENGRGNFPPRFSGLQFPNYSSELNVNALELDDSALYLCASSFELERHTGELFFGEGSRLTVL.